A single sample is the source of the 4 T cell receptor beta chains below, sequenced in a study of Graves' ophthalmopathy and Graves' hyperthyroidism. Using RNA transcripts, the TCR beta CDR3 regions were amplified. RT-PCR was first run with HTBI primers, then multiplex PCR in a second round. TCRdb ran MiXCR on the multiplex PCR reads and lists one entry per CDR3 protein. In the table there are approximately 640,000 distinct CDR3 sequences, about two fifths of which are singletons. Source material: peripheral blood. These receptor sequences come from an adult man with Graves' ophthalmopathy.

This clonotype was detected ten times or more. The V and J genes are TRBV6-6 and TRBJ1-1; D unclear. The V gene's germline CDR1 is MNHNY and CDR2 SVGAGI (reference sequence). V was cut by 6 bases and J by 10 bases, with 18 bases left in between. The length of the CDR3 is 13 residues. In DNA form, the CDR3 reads TGTGCCAGCAGCCTGATTACCGCGGGTGGAGCTTTCTTT. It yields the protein CASSLITAGGAFF.

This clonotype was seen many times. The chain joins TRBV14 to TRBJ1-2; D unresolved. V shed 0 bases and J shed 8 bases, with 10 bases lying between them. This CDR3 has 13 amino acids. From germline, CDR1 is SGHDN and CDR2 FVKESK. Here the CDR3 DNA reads TGTGCCAGCAGCCAAGATATAGGTCGGGGCTACACCTTC. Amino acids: CASSQDIGRGYTF.

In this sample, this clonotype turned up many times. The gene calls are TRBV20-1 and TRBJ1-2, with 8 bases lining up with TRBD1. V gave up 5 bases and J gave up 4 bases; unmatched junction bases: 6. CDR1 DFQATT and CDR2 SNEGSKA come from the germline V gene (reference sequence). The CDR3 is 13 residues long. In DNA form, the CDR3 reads TGCAGTGCTGGATGGGGACAGGCCTATGGCTACACCTTC. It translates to CSAGWGQAYGYTF.

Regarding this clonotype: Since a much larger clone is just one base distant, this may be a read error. The CDR3 protein is CAGSFSTGIAFF. CDR3 bases: TGTGCCGGCAGTTTTTCGACGGGGATCGCTTTCTTT. This rearrangement joins TRBV12-3 or TRBV12-4 to TRBJ1-1, with D uncertain. The CDR3 extends over 12 amino acids.